The 5 T cell receptor beta chains below were found in one sample sequenced in a study of beta chain features in type 1 diabetes. The study reverse transcribed the entire isolated RNA, so it sequenced expressed TCRB transcripts. Produced via immunoSEQ multiplex PCR; TCRdb's table is partial and in-frame only. The table lists roughly 330,000 clones, approximately 10% of them singletons. Sequenced sample: naive CD4+ T cells from blood. These receptors all stem from a woman in her thirties in good health.

J is TRBJ2-1 and V is TRBV5-8; a weak D match, TRBD2 (6 bases). Trimming removed 7 bases at V and 4 bases at J, with 21 bases between. The CDR3 length is 16 residues. Germline loops: CDR1 SGHTS, CDR2 YDEGEE. For the CDR3, the DNA is TGTGCCAGCCCCAGGGATATTGAGGAGGGTTACAATGAGCAGTTCTTC. As protein: CASPRDIEEGYNEQFF.

The sample holds a few counts of this clone. The gene calls are TRBV6-1 and TRBJ2-5; the match to TRBD2 covers 8 bases. Losses at the gene ends were 7 bases for V and 5 bases for J; bases not matched to a gene: 9. The germline gives CDR1 MNHNS, CDR2 SASEGT. CDR3 size: 14 residues. The CDR3 sequence: CASKDSGNWETQYF. The CDR3, as DNA: TGTGCCAGCAAAGATAGCGGGAACTGGGAGACCCAGTACTTC.

This rearrangement joins TRBV28 to TRBJ2-3; 8 nucleotides align to TRBD2. CDR3 size: 17 residues. Germline trimming cut 5 bases from V and 0 bases from J; bases unmatched to any gene: 10. Germline CDR1 is MDHEN and CDR2 is SYDVKM. The DNA of the CDR3 is TGTGCCAGCAGTGGTCCCCCCAGCGGGAGAAGCACAGATACGCAGTATTTT. Translating it yields CASSGPPSGRSTDTQYF.

This sequence joins TRBV28 and TRBJ2-7; D might be TRBD1 (6 bases). This CDR3 has 14 amino acids. Trimming cost V 6 bases and J 3 bases, with 15 bases left between them. Germline CDR1 and CDR2: MDHEN and SYDVKM. CDR3 nucleotide sequence: TGTGCCAGCAGCTCGCCAACAGGGTTCTACGAGCAGTACTTC. It is translated as CASSSPTGFYEQYF. Based on the CDR3 plus reference TRBV28 and TRBJ2-7, the full variable domain is DVKVTQSSRYLVKRTGEKVFLECVQDMDHENMFWYRQDPGLGLRLIYFSYDVKMKEKGDIPEGYSVSREKKERFSLILESASTNQTSMYLCASSSPTGFYEQYFGPGTRLTVT.

V usage is TRBV9 and J usage is TRBJ2-1; 7 nucleotides align to TRBD2. The CDR3 covers 17 residues. Looked up from germline, CDR1 is SGDLS and CDR2 is YYNGEE. V trimming: 0 bases; J trimming: 7 bases; junction bases outside the gene matches: 13. CDR3 sequence (DNA): TGTGCCAGCAGCGTAGCTACGGCGGGAGCTGGGTTTAATGAGCAGTTCTTC. It yields the protein CASSVATAGAGFNEQFF.